This T cell receptor beta chain comes out of a study of cytomegalovirus exposure and HLA in healthy donors. V lost 2 bases to trimming and J lost 7 bases, with 5 bases between them. The CDR3 contains 10 residues. The germline CDR1 and CDR2 sequences are GTSNPN and SVGIG (reference sequence). General study points: Many donors carried some public TCRs, although rarity characterized most TCR sequences. Reports state that TCR beta sequences accurately predicted most subjects' HLA-A and HLA-B alleles.

PCR used 60 Vbeta primers and 13 Jbeta primers. Per the authors' pipeline: The authors later counted 70 million to 85 million unique TCR beta chains, around 9.9 million of them shared. Sequencing used immunoSEQ multiplex PCR; TCRdb keeps in-frame clones, though not all of them. That table supplies the V and J calls and clone size; D and trimming were determined from the DNA. The data show about 140,000 clones, 70% to 80% seen once. A remark on this clone: Its antigen is currently unknown.

Sequencing input: PBMCs. The chain combines TRBV30 with TRBJ1-2; D remains unclear. The TCR sequence derives from a female donor in good health and CMV-seronegative. This CDR3 is CAWSPGGYTF. As DNA, the CDR3 is TGTGCCTGGAGTCCGGGTGGCTACACCTTC.